This TCR beta chain was profiled in a study of T cells in Graves' hyperthyroidism and ophthalmopathy. Whole-study findings and limits: Among clonotypes expanded in thyroid above 0.001, most were also found in blood. It was a median 6.5 months before onset that the model predicted ophthalmopathy.

RNA transcripts provided the source from which TCR beta CDR3 regions were amplified. First-round RT-PCR targeting the TCR CDR3 was performed with the HTBI primer set. TCRdb called the multiplex PCR reads again in MiXCR, with one record for every CDR3 protein. This table holds approximately 510,000 distinct CDR3 sequences, roughly 20% found once. This clonotype showed up many times. What it recognizes is unknown. Germline loops: CDR1 SGHAT, CDR2 FQNNGV. V was pared by 4 bases and J by 1 base, with 7 bases of the junction left unmatched. The CDR3 is 17 amino acids. Hyperthyroidism patients were newly diagnosed, had disease duration under 2 months, and were aged 18 to 65 years. Researchers barred patients who had uncontrolled infection, other autoimmune disease, pregnancy or lactation.

Specimen: blood. The chain has TRBV11-2 and TRBJ2-2; 9 bases agree with TRBD2. The TCR comes from a man aged 18-30 years with Graves' hyperthyroidism. CDR3 sequence: CASSSIRLAVNTGELFF. The DNA for the CDR3 is TGTGCCAGCAGCTCTATTCGACTAGCGGTGAACACCGGGGAGCTGTTTTTT.